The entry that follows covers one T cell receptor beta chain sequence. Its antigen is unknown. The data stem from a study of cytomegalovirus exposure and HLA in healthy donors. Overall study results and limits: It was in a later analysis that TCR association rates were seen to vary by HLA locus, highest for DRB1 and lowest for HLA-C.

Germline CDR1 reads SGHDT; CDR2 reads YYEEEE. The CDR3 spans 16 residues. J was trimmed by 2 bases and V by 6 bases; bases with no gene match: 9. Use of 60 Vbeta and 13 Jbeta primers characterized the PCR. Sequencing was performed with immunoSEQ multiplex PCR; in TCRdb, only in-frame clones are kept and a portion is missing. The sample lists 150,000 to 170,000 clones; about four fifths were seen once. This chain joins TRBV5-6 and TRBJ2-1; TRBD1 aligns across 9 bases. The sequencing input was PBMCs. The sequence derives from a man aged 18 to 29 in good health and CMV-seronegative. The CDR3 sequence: CASTTTDRGAYNEQFF. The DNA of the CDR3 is TGTGCCAGCACCACGACCGACAGGGGGGCCTACAATGAGCAGTTCTTC.